Included here is one TCR beta chain sequence, with context. Its antigen target is currently unknown. There are no base qualities to consult, and no much larger clone falls within one base. The CDR3, cysteine through phenylalanine, is 15 amino acids long. Only the CDR3 DNA stays, 45 bases, in frame from base 1. The germline V gene gives CDR1 as SGHRS and CDR2 as YFSETQ. V is trimmed back by 6 bases and J by 3 bases, and the junction contains 6 bases that no gene match accounts for. The record originates from a study of cytomegalovirus exposure and HLA in healthy donors (dated by TCRdb to about 2017). Looking at the study overall: According to an earlier analysis of 587 of the donors, 200 million or so T cells yielded over 100 million unique TCR beta sequences and 276 Gb of sequence data. Approximately 310 gigabases of sequencing data and approximately 91 million unique TCR sequences made up an early release that covered under 750 HLA-typed donors. Among the roughly 400 genotyped donors, 75% to 90% belonged to the genetic ancestry cluster associated with self-reported Caucasian donors. The study was designed to test whether signatures of past pathogen exposure could be identified by cataloging public T cell receptors. Using immunosequencing, the study profiled T cell repertoires from approximately 700 subjects and related those repertoires to cytomegalovirus serostatus. Besides the first cohort of approximately 710 subjects, a separate validation cohort made up of roughly 120 different subjects was used. To predict cytomegalovirus infection status, the study combined high-throughput TCR immunosequencing, statistical association of individual TCRs with disease status, and machine learning. A later analysis re-examined previously published TCR beta repertoires from more than 550 donors and added high-resolution HLA genotyping to investigate patterns of TCR occurrence. In the later analysis, no new phenotypic data were used to find candidate immune exposures; instead, reliance was placed on TCR beta sequences and their occurrence across donors. In an earlier analysis of 500 to 650 of the donors, high-throughput TCR beta sequencing was used to judge whether each TCR beta V gene segment behaved as functional or pseudogenic. Donor age, sex, ethnicity and CMV serostatus were compiled alongside the repertoire data. Genome-wide SNP genotypes for about 65% of the roughly 700 donors were used in a later genetic analysis, which treated that subset as a discovery cohort. Every discovery cohort repertoire had been produced on one sequencing platform. Both class I and class II loci were covered by HLA typing, at four-digit resolution. Typing coverage varied by locus: 629-630 donors for A, B, C, DRB1 and DQB1; approximately 520 for DQA1; about 600 for DPA1; more than 450 for DPB1. Because of strong linkage in the cohort, roughly 5 DR-DQ haplotypes were treated as single units for association and clustering. Among some 400 genotyped donors of the cohort, an average of approximately 230,000 unique TCR beta nucleotide sequences were sequenced per donor, 15% to 20% of them non-productive.

Library preparation used the immunoSEQ multiplex PCR assay. The multiplex PCR relied on a mix of 60 forward primers for TCR Vbeta segments and 13 reverse primers for TCR Jbeta segments. The CDR3 region of rearranged TCR beta genes was amplified from genomic DNA with a multiplex PCR assay. On the Illumina HiSeq System, the amplified TCR beta libraries were sequenced as 87-base-pair reads. On the authors' methods: Across the 640 or so repertoires, a later analysis counted tens of millions of unique TCR beta chains, around 10 million of which were shared by at least two donors. Raw reads were error-corrected and collapsed into unique sequences with a nearest-neighbor algorithm that merged closely related sequences to remove PCR and sequencing errors. V, D and J gene segments were assigned by aligning CDR3 sequences to IMGT reference sequences. For a sequence to be retained, at least a six-nucleotide match to both a V gene segment and a J gene segment was required. Rearrangements were classified as productive when the CDR3 lacked stop codons and remained in frame with V and J, and all other rearrangements were classified as non-productive. CDR3 was defined by IMGT convention, running from the second conserved V-encoded cysteine to the conserved J-encoded phenylalanine. The earlier analysis of some 550 of the donors excluded any sequence lacking an unambiguous match to a single V gene segment. An earlier analysis of several hundred of the donors called V segments functional above 56.7% productive rearrangements and segregating when the between-donor standard deviation exceeded 5%. A statistical classification framework was developed to diagnose cytomegalovirus status using the catalog of TCR beta chain sequences. A later analysis assigned V and J genes by comparing TCR nucleotide sequences with IMGT/GENE-DB human TR gene sequences. Using the TCRdist pipeline, a later analysis assigned CDR3 sequences along with most-parsimonious VDJ recombination scenarios. In a later analysis, every TCR beta chain was defined by the combination of its CDR3 amino acid sequence and its V-gene family, and reads without a unique V-gene family were dropped. In a later analysis, several hundred highly shared, low-generation-probability nucleotide sequences were removed to address suspected cross-contamination and a sequencing artifact. In a later analysis, a clonal expansion index for each public chain was calculated from normalized within-repertoire ranks of inferred template counts. A later analysis computed generation probabilities with a VDJ recombination model fitted to out-of-frame rearrangements, and checked the results against IGoR. In a later analysis, hypergeometric tests were used to score TCR-TCR, TCR-HLA and TCR-CMV co-occurrence, with a repertoire-size bias correction applied to TCR pairs. In a later analysis, false discovery rates were estimated by permuting HLA or CMV assignments 20 times. A later analysis grouped co-occurring TCRs with DBSCAN, adding TCRdist sequence similarity when clustering within HLA-allele-positive subsets. Co-occurrence clustering excluded repertoires with fewer than 30,000 or more than 120,000 public chains, plus five with anomalous nucleotide sharing. TCRdb's version of the immuneACCESS table is confined to in-frame rearrangements and falls short of the full clone set. An unresolved V gene accounts for under half of the shortfall where checked; the remainder is of unknown origin. V and J calls and clone size are as listed in that table; D and trimming were resolved from the DNA. The sample table holds 200,000 to 250,000 clones, of which around 73% were seen once. 3% to 4% of the sample lies in the top ten.

Summary of the overall study and its limitations: Most CMV-associated TCR beta chains appeared to be HLA-restricted in a later analysis, and the HLA associations seemed to be driven largely by CMV exposure. Presence/absence analyses assumed roughly uniform sequencing depth across donors, an assumption that may not hold. A group of highly shared sequence variants was considered likely to be a technical artifact of the sequencing pipeline. A later analysis reported that several top co-occurrence clusters appeared linked to parvovirus B19, influenza, CMV and Epstein-Barr virus. When HLA alleles, especially DR and DQ, strongly co-occurred, TCR associations were difficult to assign to individual alleles. Correlated functional status among segregating V segments might be attributable to linkage disequilibrium, but an unknown experimental factor could not be ruled out. This cohort had only TCR beta chains sequenced, and the lack of alpha or paired-chain data limited which features could be detected. In vitro tests confirmed that a few of the cytomegalovirus-associated TCR beta chains recognize cytomegalovirus antigens. In a later genetic analysis, fewer N-insertions in productive TCRs were reported among donors in an Asian-associated ancestry cluster than the roughly 700-donor mean. Because the 87-base-pair reads could not distinguish some IMGT-functional V segments, including TRBV6-2 and TRBV6-3, those segments were excluded. The earlier analysis of 587 of the donors excluded roughly 17 rarely observed V segments, including chromosome 9 orphons, because counts were too low. An earlier analysis of 587 of the donors showed that most TCR beta V segments appeared in productive rearrangements either about 87% or about 30% of the time, which broadly matched IMGT annotations. While some public TCRs were present in many individuals, most TCR sequences turned up only very rarely across donors. Immune exposure information for the cohort was limited to CMV serostatus. A further reported finding was that TCR beta sequences accurately predicted the HLA-A and HLA-B alleles for most subjects in the first cohort. In a later analysis, HLA-associated TCR beta chains were found to be more clonally expanded and to have lower generation probabilities than equally common non-associated chains. The authors suggested that the approach could potentially be extended to other disease states and immunological phenotypes. An association between a missense DCLRE1C variant and V-gene and J-gene trimming of TCR beta chains was found in a later genetic analysis and replicated in an independent cohort. In both the original and validation cohorts, the classifier was reported to diagnose cytomegalovirus status with high specificity and sensitivity. In the study, around 150 TCR beta chains were listed as associated with cytomegalovirus. Specific HLA alleles were associated with 15,000 to 20,000 TCR beta sequences at a false discovery rate of 0.05 in a later analysis. A later analysis found that TCR association rates varied across HLA loci, with DRB1 alleles showing the most associated TCRs and HLA-C alleles the fewest. HLA typing was unavailable for some donors at each locus, so association tests used only the typed subset.

The cohort comprised some 700 healthy bone marrow donors. At the time of sampling, every cohort member was nominally healthy, though immune exposures that went unrecorded were likely present. The donor was CMV seronegative and belonged to the group of roughly 330 seronegative cohort members. Each donor provided a peripheral blood sample, and peripheral blood mononuclear cells were used for TCR beta sequencing. The Qiagen DNeasy Blood Extraction Kit was used to extract genomic DNA from the blood cell samples. The sequence joins TRBV5-1 to TRBJ2-4; 10 junctional bases match TRBD2. Sequencing input: PBMCs. This clonotype was sampled from a male donor in good health and CMV-seronegative. The CDR3: CASTPLAGVKNIQYF. The nucleotides are TGCGCCAGCACTCCCCTAGCGGGAGTCAAAAACATTCAGTACTTC.